Listed here is a single T cell receptor beta chain. Its antigen is currently unknown. This sample is part of a study of cytomegalovirus exposure and HLA in healthy donors. Looking at the study overall: The platform used for the 110 or so validation repertoires matched that of the 666 first-cohort repertoires, a later analysis reported.

Findings of the study overall: Subsequent analysis showed first-cohort TCR clusters tending to co-occur in around 110 validation repertoires.

Assay used: immunoSEQ multiplex PCR; TCRdb lists only in-frame clones, some missing. The sample has 150,000 to 200,000 clones; 65% to 90% are singletons. The sequence derives from a woman aged 18-29 years in good health and CMV-seronegative. The sequencing sample was made of PBMCs.

For the CDR3, the DNA is TGCGCCAGCAGCTTGGGACAGGTAACGAACACTGAAGCTTTCTTT. Translated, it gives CASSLGQVTNTEAFF. J is TRBJ1-1 and V is TRBV5-1, with D maybe TRBD1 (6 bases). This CDR3 contains 15 residues. The germline V gene has CDR1 SGHRS and CDR2 YFSETQ. V shed 0 bases and J shed 1 base, with 10 bases lying between them.